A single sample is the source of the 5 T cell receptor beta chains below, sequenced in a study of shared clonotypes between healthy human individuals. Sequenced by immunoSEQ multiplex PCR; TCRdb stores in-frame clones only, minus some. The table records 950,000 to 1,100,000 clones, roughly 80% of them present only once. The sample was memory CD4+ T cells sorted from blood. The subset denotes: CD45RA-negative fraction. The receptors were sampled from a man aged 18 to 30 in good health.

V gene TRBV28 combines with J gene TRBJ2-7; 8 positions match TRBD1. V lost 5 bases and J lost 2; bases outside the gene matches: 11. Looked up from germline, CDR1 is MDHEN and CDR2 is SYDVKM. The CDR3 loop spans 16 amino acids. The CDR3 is CASSNRTGRSPYEQYF. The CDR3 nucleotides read TGTGCCAGCAGTAACCGGACAGGGAGAAGCCCCTACGAGCAGTACTTC.

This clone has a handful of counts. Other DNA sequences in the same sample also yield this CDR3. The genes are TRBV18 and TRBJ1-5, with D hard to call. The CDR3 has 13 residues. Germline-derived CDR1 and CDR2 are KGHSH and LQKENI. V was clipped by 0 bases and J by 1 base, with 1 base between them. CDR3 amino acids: CASSPPSNQPQHF. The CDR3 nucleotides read TGTGCCAGCTCACCACCAAGCAATCAGCCCCAGCATTTT. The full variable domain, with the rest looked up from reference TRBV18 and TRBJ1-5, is NAGVMQNPRHLVRRRGQEARLRCSPMKGHSHVYWYRQLPEEGLKFMVYLQKENIIDESGMPKERFSAEFPKEGPSILRIQQVVRGDSAAYFCASSPPSNQPQHFGDGTRLSIL.

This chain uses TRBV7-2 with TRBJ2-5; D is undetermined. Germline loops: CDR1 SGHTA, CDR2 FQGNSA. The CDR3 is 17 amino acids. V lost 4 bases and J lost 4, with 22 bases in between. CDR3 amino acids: CASSSYIGFGRVETQYF. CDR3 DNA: TGTGCCAGCAGCTCGTACATCGGGTTCGGAAGGGTAGAGACCCAGTACTTC.

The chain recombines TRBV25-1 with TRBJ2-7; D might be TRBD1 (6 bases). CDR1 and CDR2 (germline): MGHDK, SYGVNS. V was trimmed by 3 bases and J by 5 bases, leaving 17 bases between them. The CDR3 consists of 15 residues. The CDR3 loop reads CASSDARAGDHEQYF. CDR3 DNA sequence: TGTGCCAGCAGTGATGCTCGTGCAGGGGACCACGAGCAGTACTTC.

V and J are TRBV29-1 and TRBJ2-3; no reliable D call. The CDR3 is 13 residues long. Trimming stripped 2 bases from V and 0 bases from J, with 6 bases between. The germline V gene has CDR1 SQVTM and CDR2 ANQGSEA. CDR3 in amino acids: CSVERSSTDTQYF. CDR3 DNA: TGCAGCGTTGAACGATCTAGCACAGATACGCAGTATTTT.